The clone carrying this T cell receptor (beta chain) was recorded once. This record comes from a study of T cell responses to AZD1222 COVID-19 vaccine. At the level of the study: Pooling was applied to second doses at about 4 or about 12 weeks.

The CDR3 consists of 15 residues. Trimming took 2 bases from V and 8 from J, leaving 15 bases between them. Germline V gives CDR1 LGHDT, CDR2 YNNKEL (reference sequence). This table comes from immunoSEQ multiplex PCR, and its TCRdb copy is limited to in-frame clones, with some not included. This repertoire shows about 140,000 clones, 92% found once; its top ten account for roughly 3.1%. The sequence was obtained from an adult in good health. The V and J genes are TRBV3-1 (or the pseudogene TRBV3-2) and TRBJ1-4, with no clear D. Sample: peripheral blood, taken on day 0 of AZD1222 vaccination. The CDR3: CASSQYGDREEKLFF. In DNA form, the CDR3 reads TGTGCCAGCAGCCAATATGGGGATCGAGAGGAAAAACTGTTTTTT.